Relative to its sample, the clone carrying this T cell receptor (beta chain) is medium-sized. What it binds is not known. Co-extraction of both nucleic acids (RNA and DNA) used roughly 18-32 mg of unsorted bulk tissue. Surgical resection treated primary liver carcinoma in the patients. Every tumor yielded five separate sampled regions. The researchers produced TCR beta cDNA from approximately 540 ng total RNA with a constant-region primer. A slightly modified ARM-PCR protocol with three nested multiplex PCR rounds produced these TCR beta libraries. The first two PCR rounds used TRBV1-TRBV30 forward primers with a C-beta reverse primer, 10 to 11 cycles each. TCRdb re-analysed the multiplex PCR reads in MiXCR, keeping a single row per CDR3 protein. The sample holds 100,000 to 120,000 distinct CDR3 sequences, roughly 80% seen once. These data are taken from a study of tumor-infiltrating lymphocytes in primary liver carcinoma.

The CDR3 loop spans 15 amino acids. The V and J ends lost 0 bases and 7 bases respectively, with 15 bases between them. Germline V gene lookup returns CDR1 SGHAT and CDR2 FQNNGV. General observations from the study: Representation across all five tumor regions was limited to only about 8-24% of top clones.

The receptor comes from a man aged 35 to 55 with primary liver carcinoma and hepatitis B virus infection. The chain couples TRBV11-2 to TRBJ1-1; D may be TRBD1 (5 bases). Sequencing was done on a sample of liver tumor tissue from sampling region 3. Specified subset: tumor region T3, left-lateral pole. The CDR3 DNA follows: TGTGCCAGCAGCTTAGATCGGGGCCCGCCTGGTGAAGCTTTCTTT. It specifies CASSLDRGPPGEAFF.